A selection of T cell receptor beta chains follows, all from one sample in a study of shared clonotypes between healthy human individuals. The assay was immunoSEQ multiplex PCR, and TCRdb's table has in-frame clones only and misses some. Among about 2.2 million clones listed, over 85% were seen once. Material: naive CD8+ T cells from PBMCs. All receptors come from a young man in good health. Some clones in this sample may be carry-over from other donors' samples. Each CDR3 is given with its conserved first and last residue.

V gene,CDR3 protein
TRBV6-5,CASSYSSGQQYYEQYF
TRBV30,CACFRTNYGYTF
TRBV9,CASSVGVGGQTQYF
TRBV18,CASSPLGGYEQYF
TRBV11-2,CASSLDMALAGFSYEQYF
TRBV7-9,CASSPRRAGSTDTQYF
TRBV5-6,CASSLGNYNEQFF
TRBV19,CASRGPDSNTGELFF
TRBV7-2,CASSLEFTDTQYF
TRBV19,CASSILITTGLKEDTQYF
TRBV10-1,CASSEGSGGDDEQYF
TRBV29-1,CSVEIDYEQYF
TRBV6-6,CASSYQWRPQHF
TRBV7-9,CASSGGRNTGELFF
TRBV7-9,CASSPRIGSTDTQYF
TRBV10-1,CASSSGTSKKDIQYF
TRBV27,CASIDRSSYNEQFF
TRBV18,CASSPEDSQGTRYEQYF
TRBV4-3,CASSQDLGSGAYNEQFF
TRBV29-1,CSVEGGQNTQYF
TRBV10-1,CASSEYRYYEQYF
TRBV2,CASSPDNYGYTF
TRBV7-8,CASSLEPIYEQYF
TRBV7-8,CASSLGQGHGYTF
TRBV5-8,CASSLAGGGETQYF
TRBV10-3,CAISESISNQPQHF
TRBV6-5,CASSYDERTLNIQYF
TRBV27,CASRTGTKVSREQYF
TRBV9,CASTSGVRDTQYF
TRBV7-6,CASSLSPGGYNEQFF
TRBV6-6,CASSFREPDTQYF
TRBV7-9,CASSPGRSTYGYTF
TRBV7-9,CASSLFRTPSYNEQFF
TRBV9,CASSAHSGSANEQFF
TRBV5-4,CASSSRDRLEAFF
TRBV7-9,CASSLLAGKYQETQYF
TRBV27,CASSPNTNYGYTF
TRBV28,CASSFWRGSGNTIYF
TRBV4-2,CASSYNPGEGEGEKLFF
TRBV2,CASRGWYSGSTDTQYF
TRBV19,CASSPLPGTDYEQYF
TRBV30,CAWFVGQGAWGNQPQHF
TRBV4-1,CASSQASSGRVEQYF
TRBV14,CASSPGAGELFF
TRBV19,CASSTGGHFYEQYF
TRBV27,CASSHRAWTEAFF
TRBV9,CASSPPSGLAGQETQYF
TRBV6-6,CASEASYEQYF
TRBV4-1,CASSQAQGSKNIQYF
TRBV27,CASSPEAGANTGELFF
TRBV7-6,CASSPFLGNTIYF
TRBV10-2,CASSPGTMYEQYF
TRBV7-6,CASSSRGVAYNEQFF
TRBV21-1,CASSPHSVGQPGEQYF
TRBV27,CASSLSGESYGYTF
TRBV4-2,CASSQRGGLAGSYEQYF
TRBV5-4,CASSLDRGGTEAFF